The source of this TCR beta chain is a study of blood T cell repertoires in COVID-19. The overall study: Whether acute or convalescent, the COVID-19 samples came from the United States, Italy and Spain. T cells, B-cell-depleted T cells, or PBMCs supplied cDNA or gDNA.

Using immunoSEQ multiplex PCR, the repertoire was profiled, and TCRdb retains in-frame clones only, with some absent. The sample lists about 170,000 clones; roughly 90% were seen once. This clone has only a few counts. The age range of participants was about 18 to 100 years, with residence in roughly 25 US areas. Cohorts were determined from participant-reported clinical history. CDR3 length: 14 residues. V lost 7 bases, J lost 3 bases, and 15 bases lay in between. Germline CDR1 LNHDA, CDR2 SQIVND (reference sequence). The sequenced sample consisted of PBMCs or T cells enriched from blood (not recorded which). This TCR derives from a human donor with acute COVID-19. The donor label of this sample is uncertain. J is TRBJ1-1 and V is TRBV19; D uncertain. CDR3 amino acids: CASKTTLADTEAFF. The CDR3 coding sequence is TGTGCCAGTAAAACCACTCTGGCGGACACTGAAGCTTTCTTT. Supplemented by reference TRBV19 and TRBJ1-1, the full variable domain reads DGGITQSPKYLFRKEGQNVTLSCEQNLNHDAMYWYRQDPGQGLRLIYYSQIVNDFQKGDIAEGYSVSREKKESFPLTVTSAQKNPTAFYLCASKTTLADTEAFFGQGTRLTVV.